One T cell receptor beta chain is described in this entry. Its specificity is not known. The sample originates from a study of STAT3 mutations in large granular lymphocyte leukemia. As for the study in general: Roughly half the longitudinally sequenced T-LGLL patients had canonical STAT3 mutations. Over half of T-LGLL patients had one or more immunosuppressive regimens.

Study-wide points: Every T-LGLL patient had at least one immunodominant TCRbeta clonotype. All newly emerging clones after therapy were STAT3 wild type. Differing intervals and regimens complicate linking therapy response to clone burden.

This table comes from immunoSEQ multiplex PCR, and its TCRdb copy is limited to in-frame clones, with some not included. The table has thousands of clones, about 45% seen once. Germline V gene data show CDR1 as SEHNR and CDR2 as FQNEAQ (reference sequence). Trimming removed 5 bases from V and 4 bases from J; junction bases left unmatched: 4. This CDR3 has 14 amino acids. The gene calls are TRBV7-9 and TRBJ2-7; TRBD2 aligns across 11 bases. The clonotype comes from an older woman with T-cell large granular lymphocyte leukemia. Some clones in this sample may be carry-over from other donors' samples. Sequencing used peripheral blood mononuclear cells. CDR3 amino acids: CASSPGTSGYEQYF. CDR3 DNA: TGTGCCAGCAGCCCCGGGACTAGCGGTTACGAGCAGTACTTC. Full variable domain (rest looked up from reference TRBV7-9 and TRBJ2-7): DTGVSQNPRHKITKRGQNVTFRCDPISEHNRLYWYRQTLGQGPEFLTYFQNEAQLEKSRLLSDRFSAERPKGSFSTLEIQRTEQGDSAMYLCASSPGTSGYEQYFGPGTRLTVT.